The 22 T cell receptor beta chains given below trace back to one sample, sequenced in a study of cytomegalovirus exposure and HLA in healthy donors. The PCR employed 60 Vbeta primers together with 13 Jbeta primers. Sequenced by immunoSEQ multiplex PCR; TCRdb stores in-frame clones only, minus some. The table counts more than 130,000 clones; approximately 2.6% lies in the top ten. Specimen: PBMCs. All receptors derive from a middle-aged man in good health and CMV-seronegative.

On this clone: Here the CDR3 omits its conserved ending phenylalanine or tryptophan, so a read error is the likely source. DNA of the CDR3: TGCGCCAGCAGCTTGGGTCAGGGGGGTTTCGACATTCAGTACTCC. Its translation is CASSLGQGGFDIQYS. The V call is TRBV5-1, the J call TRBJ2-4; D may be TRBD1 (7 bases). V gave up 0 bases and J gave up 8 bases, with 15 bases separating them. CDR1 and CDR2 (germline): SGHRS, YFSETQ. CDR3 length: 15 amino acids.

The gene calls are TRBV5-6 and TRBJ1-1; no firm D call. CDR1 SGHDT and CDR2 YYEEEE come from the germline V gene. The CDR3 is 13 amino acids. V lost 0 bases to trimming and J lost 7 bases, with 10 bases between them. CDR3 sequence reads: CASSLGTLGEAFF. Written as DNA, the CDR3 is TGTGCCAGCAGCTTGGGGACTTTGGGTGAAGCTTTCTTT.

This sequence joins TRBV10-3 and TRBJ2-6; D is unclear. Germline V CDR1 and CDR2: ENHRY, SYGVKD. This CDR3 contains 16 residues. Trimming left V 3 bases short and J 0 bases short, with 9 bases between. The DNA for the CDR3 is TGTGCCATCAGTGATATAAGCTTCTCTGGGGCCAACGTCCTGACTTTC. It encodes CAISDISFSGANVLTF.

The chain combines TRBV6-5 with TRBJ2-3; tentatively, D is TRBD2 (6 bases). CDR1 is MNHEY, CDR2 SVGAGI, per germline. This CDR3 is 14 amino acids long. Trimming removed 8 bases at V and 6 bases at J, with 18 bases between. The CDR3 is CASRPGRLGDTQYF. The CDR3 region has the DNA TGTGCCAGCCGACCCGGAAGACTAGGGGATACGCAGTATTTT.

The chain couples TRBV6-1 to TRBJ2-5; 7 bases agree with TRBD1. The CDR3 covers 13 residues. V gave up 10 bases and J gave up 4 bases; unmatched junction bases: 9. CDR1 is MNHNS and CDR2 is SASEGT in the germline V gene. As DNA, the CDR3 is TGTGCCACTGCAAACAGGGGTGGAGAGACCCAGTACTTC. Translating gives CATANRGGETQYF.

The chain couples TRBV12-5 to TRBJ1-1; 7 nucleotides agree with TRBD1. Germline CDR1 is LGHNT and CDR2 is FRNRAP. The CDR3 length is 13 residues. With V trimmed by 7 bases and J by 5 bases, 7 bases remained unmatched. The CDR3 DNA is TGTGCTAGTGCAGACAGGGTTTTAACTGAAGCTTTCTTT. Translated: CASADRVLTEAFF. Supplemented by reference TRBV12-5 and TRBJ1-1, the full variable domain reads DARVTQTPRHKVTEMGQEVTMRCQPILGHNTVFWYRQTMMQGLELLAYFRNRAPLDDSGMPKDRFSAEMPDATLATLKIQPSEPRDSAVYFCASADRVLTEAFFGQGTRLTVV.

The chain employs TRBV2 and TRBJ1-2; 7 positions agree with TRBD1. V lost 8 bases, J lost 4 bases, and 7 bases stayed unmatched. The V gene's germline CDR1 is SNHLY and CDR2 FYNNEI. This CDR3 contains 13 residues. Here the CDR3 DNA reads TGTGCCAGCCTAAAGACAGGGAGCTATGGCTACACCTTC. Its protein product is CASLKTGSYGYTF.

The CDR3 nucleotides are TGTGCCAGCAGCGCATATACCGGGAGACAAGAGACCCAGTACTTC. This sequence encodes CASSAYTGRQETQYF. This chain uses TRBV5-4 with TRBJ2-5; tentatively, D is TRBD2 (6 bases). The CDR3 covers 15 residues. CDR1 and CDR2 (germline): SGHNT, YYREEE (reference sequence). Between the trimmed V and J ends, which lost 4 bases and 2 bases, there was a span of 15 bases.

CDR3 in DNA: TGTGCCAGCAGCTTAGCAGCGGGGGGGACAGATACGCAGTATTTT. It yields the protein CASSLAAGGTDTQYF. The V and J genes are TRBV7-3 and TRBJ2-3, with 10 bases lining up with TRBD2. CDR1 and CDR2 from the germline V gene are SGHTA and FQGTGA. Trimming at V came to 2 bases and at J to 3 bases, leaving 2 bases not matched to a gene. The CDR3 is 15 residues long.

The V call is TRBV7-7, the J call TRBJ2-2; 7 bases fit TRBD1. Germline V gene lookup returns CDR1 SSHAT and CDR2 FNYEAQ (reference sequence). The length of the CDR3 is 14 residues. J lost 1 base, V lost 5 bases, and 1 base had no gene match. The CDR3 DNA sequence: TGTGCCAGCAGCAGGGGGCAGAACACCGGGGAGCTGTTTTTT. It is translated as CASSRGQNTGELFF.

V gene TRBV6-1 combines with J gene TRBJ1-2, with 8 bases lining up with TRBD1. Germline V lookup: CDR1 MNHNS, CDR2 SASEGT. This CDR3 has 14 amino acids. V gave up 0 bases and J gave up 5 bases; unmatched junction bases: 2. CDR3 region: CASSEARTGYGYTF. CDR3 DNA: TGTGCCAGCAGTGAAGCGAGGACAGGGTATGGCTACACCTTC.

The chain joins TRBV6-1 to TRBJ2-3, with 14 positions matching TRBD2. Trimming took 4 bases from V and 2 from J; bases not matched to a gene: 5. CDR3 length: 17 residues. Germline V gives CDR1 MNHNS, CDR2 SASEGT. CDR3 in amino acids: CASSVLTSGGATDTQYF. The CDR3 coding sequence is TGTGCCAGCAGTGTCCTGACTAGCGGGGGGGCCACAGATACGCAGTATTTT.

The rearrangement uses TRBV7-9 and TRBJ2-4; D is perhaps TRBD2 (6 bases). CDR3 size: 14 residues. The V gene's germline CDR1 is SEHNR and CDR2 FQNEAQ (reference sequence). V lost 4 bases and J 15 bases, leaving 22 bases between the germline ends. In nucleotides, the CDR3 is TGTGCCAGCAGCTCGGGACTGGGGTTTTCTAATAGGTACTTC. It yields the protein CASSSGLGFSNRYF.

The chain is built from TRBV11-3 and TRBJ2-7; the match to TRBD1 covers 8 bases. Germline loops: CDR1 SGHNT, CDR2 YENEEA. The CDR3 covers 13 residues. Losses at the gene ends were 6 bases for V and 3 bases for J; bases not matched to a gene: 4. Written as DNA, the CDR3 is TGTGCCAGCAGTGACGGACAGGGCTACGAGCAGTACTTC. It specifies CASSDGQGYEQYF.

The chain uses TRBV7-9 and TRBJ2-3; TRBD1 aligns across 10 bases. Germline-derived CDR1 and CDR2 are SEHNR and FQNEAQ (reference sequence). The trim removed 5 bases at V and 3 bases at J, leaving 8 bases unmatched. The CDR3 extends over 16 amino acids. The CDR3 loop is CASSIPGQGFTDTQYF. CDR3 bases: TGTGCCAGCAGCATACCGGGACAGGGGTTTACAGATACGCAGTATTTT.

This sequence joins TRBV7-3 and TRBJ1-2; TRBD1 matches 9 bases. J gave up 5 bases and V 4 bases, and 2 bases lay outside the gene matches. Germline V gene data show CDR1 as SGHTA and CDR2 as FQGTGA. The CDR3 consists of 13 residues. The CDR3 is CASSSGQGYGYTF. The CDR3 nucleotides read TGTGCCAGCAGCTCCGGACAGGGGTATGGCTACACCTTC.

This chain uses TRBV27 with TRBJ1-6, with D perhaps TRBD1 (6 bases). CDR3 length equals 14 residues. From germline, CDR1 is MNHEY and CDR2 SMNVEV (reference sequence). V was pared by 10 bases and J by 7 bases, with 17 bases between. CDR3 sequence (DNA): TGTGCCACTTCTGGGCAGGGGAAAAATTCACCCCTCCACTTT. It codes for CATSGQGKNSPLHF.

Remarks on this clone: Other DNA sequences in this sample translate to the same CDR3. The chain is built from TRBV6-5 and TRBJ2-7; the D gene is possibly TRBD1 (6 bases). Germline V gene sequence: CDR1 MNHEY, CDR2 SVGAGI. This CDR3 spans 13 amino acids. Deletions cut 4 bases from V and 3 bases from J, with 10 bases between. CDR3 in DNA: TGTGCCAGCAGTTGGGGGCAGATCTACGAGCAGTACTTC. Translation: CASSWGQIYEQYF.

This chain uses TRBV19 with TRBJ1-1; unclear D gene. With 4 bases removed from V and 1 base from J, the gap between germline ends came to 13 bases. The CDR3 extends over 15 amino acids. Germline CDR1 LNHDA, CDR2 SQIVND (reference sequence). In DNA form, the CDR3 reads TGTGCCAGTAGTACCGGGGAACATTCGAACACTGAAGCTTTCTTT. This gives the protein CASSTGEHSNTEAFF. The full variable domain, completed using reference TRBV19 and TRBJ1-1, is DGGITQSPKYLFRKEGQNVTLSCEQNLNHDAMYWYRQDPGQGLRLIYYSQIVNDFQKGDIAEGYSVSREKKESFPLTVTSAQKNPTAFYLCASSTGEHSNTEAFFGQGTRLTVV.

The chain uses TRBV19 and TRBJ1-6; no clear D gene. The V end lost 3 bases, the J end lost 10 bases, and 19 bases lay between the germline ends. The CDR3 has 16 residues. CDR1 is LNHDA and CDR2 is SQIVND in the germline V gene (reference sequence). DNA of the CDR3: TGTGCCAGTAGTATCGGTTGGGGAGGGAATGGATCACCCCTCCACTTT. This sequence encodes CASSIGWGGNGSPLHF.

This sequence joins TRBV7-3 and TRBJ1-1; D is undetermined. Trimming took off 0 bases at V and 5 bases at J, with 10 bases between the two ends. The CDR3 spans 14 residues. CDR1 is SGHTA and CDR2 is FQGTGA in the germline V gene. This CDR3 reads CASSLTGGKTEAFF. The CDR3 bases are TGTGCCAGCAGCTTAACGGGAGGGAAGACTGAAGCTTTCTTT.

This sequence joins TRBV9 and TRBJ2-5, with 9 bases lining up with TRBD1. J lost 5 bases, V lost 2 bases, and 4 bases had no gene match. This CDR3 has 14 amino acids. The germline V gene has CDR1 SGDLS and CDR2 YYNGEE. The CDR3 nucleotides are TGTGCCAGCAGCGTGGACAGGGGCGGGGAGACCCAGTACTTC. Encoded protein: CASSVDRGGETQYF.